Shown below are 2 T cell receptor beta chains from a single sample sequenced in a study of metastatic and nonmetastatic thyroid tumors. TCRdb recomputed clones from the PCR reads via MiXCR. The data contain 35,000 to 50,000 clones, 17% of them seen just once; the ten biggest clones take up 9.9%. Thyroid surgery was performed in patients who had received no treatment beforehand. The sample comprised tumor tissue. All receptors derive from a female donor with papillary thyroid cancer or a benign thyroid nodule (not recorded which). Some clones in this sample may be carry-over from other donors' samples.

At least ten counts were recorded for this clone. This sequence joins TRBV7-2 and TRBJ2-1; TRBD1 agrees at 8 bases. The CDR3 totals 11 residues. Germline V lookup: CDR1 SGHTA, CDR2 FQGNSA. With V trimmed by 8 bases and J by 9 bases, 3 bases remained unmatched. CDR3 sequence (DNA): TGTGCCAGCGGAGACAGGGGTGAGCAGTTCTTC. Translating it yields CASGDRGEQFF.

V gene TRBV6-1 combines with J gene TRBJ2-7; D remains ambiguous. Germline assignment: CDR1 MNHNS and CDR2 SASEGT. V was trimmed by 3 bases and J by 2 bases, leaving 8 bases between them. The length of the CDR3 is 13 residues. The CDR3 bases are TGTGCCAGCAGTGATAAGGAGACCTACGAGCAGTACTTC. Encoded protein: CASSDKETYEQYF.